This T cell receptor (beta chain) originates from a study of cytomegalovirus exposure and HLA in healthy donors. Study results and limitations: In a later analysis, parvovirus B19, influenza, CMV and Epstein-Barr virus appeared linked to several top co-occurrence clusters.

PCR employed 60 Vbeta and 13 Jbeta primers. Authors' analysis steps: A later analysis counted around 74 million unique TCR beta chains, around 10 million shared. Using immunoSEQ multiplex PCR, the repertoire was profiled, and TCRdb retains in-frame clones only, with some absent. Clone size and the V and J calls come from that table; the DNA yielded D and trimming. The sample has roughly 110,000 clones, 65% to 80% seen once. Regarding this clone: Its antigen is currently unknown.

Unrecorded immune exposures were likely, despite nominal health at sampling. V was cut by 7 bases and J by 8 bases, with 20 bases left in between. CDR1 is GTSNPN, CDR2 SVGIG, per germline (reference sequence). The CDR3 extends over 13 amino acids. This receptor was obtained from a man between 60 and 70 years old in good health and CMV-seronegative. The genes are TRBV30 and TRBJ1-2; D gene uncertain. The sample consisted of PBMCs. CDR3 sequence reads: CASSPPGVRGYTF. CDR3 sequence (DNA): TGTGCCTCATCGCCACCCGGGGTGAGGGGCTACACCTTC.